The TCR beta chain described here comes from a study of T cell responses to AZD1222 COVID-19 vaccine. Using immunoSEQ multiplex PCR, the repertoire was profiled, and TCRdb retains in-frame clones only, with some absent. The table records approximately 45,000 clones, 70% to 90% of them present only once. On this clone: The antigen is unknown.

Study-wide findings and caveats: Spike-specific TCRs gained breadth and depth after people received two AZD1222 doses. At baseline, just a handful of AZD1222 recipients tested seropositive. Dominant at 160-218 and 743-854, vaccine-associated CD4 TCRs also spanned spike.

The material was peripheral blood, obtained 28 days after the second AZD1222 dose. This clonotype was obtained from an adult who received the AZD1222 COVID-19 vaccine.

This chain's CDR3 is CASSSYRLNTEAFF. CDR3 in DNA: TGTGCCAGCAGCTCTTACAGATTAAACACTGAAGCTTTCTTT. This chain uses TRBV7-2 with TRBJ1-1; D ambiguous. This CDR3 has 14 amino acids. V shed 4 bases and J shed 2 bases, with 11 bases lying between them. CDR1 and CDR2 from the germline V gene are SGHTA and FQGNSA.